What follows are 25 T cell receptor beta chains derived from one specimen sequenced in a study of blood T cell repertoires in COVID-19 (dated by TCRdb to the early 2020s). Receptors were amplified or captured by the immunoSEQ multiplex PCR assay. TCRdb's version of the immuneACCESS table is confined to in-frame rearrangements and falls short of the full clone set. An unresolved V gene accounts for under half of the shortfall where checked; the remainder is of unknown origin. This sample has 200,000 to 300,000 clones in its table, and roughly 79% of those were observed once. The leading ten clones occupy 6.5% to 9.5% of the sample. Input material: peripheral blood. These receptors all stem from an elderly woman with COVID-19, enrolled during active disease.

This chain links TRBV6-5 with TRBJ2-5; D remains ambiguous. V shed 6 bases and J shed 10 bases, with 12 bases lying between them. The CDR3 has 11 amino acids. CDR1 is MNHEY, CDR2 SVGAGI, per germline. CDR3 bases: TGTGCCAGCAGGGCCGATCGGGTCCAGTACTTC. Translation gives CASRADRVQYF.

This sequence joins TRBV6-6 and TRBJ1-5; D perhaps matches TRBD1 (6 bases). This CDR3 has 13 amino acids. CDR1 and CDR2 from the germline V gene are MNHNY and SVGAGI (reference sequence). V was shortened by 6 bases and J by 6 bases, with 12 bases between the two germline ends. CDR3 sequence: CASSPQGGQPQHF. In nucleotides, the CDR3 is TGTGCCAGCAGCCCTCAAGGGGGTCAGCCCCAGCATTTT.

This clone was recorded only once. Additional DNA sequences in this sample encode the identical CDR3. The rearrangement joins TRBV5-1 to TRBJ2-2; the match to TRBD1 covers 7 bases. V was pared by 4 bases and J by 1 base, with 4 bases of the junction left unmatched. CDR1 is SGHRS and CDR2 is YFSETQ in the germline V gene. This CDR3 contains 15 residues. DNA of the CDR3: TGCGCCAGCAGCCGAGGGACAGAGAACACCGGGGAGCTGTTTTTT. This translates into CASSRGTENTGELFF.

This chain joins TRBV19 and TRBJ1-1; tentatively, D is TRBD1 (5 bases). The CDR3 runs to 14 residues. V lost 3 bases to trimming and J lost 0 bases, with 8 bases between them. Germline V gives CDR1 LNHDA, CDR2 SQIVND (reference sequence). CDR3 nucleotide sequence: TGTGCCAGTAGTATTTGGGGGGTGAACACTGAAGCTTTCTTT. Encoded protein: CASSIWGVNTEAFF.

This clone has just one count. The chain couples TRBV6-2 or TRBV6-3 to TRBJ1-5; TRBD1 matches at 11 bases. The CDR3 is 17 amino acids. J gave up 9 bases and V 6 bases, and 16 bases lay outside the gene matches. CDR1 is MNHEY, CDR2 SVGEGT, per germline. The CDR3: CASSLTGQGVRVRPQHF. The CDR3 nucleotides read TGTGCCAGCAGCCTAACGGGACAGGGGGTCCGCGTCCGGCCCCAGCATTTT.

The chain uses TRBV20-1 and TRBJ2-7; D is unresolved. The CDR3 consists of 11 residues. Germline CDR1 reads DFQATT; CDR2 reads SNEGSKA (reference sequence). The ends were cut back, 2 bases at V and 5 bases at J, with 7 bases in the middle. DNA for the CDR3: TGCAGTGCTAGACCGTATGACGAGCAGTACTTC. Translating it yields CSARPYDEQYF.

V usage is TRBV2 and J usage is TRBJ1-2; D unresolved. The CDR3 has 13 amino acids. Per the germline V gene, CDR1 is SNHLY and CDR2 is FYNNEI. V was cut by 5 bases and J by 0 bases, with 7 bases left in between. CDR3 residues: CASSTVPNYGYTF. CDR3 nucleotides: TGTGCCAGCAGTACTGTACCTAACTATGGCTACACCTTC.

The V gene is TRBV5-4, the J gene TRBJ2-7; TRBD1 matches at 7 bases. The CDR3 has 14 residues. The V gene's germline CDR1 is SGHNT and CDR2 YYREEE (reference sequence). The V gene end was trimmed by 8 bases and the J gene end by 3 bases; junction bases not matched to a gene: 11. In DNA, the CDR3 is TGTGCCAGTCGTAGGGGGCTTGACTTCTACGAGCAGTACTTC. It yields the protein CASRRGLDFYEQYF.

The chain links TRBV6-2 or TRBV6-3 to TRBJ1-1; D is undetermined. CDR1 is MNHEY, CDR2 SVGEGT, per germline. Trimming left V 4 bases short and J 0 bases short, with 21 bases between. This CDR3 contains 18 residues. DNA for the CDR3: TGTGCCAGCAGTTTCGTGGGGAGTACCCAACACATGAACACTGAAGCTTTCTTT. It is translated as CASSFVGSTQHMNTEAFF.

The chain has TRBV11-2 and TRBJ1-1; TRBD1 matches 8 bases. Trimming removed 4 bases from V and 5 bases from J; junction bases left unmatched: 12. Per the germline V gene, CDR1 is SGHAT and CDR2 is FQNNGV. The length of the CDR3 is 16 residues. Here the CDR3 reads CASSSKRVQGGTEAFF. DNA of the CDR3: TGTGCCAGCAGCTCCAAGAGGGTACAGGGGGGGACTGAAGCTTTCTTT.

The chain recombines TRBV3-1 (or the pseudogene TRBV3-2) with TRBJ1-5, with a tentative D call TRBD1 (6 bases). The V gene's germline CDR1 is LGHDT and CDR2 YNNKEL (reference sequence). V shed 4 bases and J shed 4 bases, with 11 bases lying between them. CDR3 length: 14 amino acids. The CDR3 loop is CASSLGQPNQPQHF. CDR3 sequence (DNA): TGTGCCAGCAGCCTTGGACAGCCGAATCAGCCCCAGCATTTT.

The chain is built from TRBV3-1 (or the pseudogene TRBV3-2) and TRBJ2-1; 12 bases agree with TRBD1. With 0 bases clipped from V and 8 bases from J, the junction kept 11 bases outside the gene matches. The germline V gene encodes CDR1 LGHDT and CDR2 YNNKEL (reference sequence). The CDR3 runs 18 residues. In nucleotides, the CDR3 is TGTGCCAGCAGCCAAGATGGGCGGGACAGGGGGCTAGGTGATGAGCAGTTCTTC. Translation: CASSQDGRDRGLGDEQFF.

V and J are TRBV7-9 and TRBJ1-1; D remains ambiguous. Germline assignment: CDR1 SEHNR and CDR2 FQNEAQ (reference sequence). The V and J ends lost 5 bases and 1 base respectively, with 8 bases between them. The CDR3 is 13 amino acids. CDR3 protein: CASSRDPNTEAFF. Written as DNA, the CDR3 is TGTGCCAGCAGCCGCGATCCGAACACTGAAGCTTTCTTT. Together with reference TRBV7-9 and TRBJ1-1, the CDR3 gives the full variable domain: DTGVSQNPRHKITKRGQNVTFRCDPISEHNRLYWYRQTLGQGPEFLTYFQNEAQLEKSRLLSDRFSAERPKGSFSTLEIQRTEQGDSAMYLCASSRDPNTEAFFGQGTRLTVV.

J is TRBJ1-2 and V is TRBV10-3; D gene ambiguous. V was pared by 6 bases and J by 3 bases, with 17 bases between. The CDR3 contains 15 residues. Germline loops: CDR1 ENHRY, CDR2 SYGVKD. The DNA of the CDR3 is TGTGCCATCAGCCCTAGACGAGGATGGGACTATGGCTACACCTTC. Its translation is CAISPRRGWDYGYTF.

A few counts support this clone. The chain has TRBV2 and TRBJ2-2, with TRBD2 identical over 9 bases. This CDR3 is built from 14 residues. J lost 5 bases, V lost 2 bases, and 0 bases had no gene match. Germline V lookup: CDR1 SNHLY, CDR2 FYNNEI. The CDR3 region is CASSETSGTGELFF. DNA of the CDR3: TGTGCCAGCAGTGAAACTAGCGGGACCGGGGAGCTGTTTTTT.

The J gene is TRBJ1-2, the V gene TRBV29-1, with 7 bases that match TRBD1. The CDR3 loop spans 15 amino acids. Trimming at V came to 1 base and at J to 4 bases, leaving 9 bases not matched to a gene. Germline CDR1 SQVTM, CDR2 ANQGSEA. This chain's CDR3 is CSVEGWGQWIYGYTF. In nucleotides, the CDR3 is TGCAGCGTTGAAGGGTGGGGACAGTGGATCTATGGCTACACCTTC.

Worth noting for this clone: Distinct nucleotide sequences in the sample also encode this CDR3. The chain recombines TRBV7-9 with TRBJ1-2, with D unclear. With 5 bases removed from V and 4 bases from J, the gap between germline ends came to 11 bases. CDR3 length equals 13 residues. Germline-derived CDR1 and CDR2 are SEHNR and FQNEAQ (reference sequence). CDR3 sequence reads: CASSSTGPYGYTF. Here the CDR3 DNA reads TGTGCCAGCAGCAGTACTGGTCCCTATGGCTACACCTTC.

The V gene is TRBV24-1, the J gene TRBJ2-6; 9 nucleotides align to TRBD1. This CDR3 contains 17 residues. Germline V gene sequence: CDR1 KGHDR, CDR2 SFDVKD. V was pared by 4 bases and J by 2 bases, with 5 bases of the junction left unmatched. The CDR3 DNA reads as TGTGCCACCAGTGAGGGACAGGGTACGCCTGGGGCCAACGTCCTGACTTTC. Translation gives CATSEGQGTPGANVLTF.

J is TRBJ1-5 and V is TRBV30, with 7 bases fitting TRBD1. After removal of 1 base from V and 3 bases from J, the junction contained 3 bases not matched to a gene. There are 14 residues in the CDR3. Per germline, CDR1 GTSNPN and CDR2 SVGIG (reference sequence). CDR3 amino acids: CAWSAGQINQPQHF. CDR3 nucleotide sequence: TGTGCCTGGAGTGCGGGACAGATCAATCAGCCCCAGCATTTT.

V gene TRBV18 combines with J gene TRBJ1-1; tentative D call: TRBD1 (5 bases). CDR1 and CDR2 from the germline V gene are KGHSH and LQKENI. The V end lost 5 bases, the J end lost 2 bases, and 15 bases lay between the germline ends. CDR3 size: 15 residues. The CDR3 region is CASSVQGGDNTEAFF. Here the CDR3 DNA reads TGTGCCAGCTCAGTACAAGGAGGGGATAACACTGAAGCTTTCTTT.

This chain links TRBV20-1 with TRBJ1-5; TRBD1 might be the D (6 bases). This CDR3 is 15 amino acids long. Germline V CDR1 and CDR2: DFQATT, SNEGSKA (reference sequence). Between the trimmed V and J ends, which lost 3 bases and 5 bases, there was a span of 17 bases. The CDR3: CSASPSGGGYQPQHF. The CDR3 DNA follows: TGCAGTGCTAGTCCGTCGGGGGGCGGATATCAGCCCCAGCATTTT.

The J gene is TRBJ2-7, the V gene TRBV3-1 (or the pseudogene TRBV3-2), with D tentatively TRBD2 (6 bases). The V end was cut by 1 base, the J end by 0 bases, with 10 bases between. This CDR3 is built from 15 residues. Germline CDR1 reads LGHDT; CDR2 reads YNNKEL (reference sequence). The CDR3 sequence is CASSQGGTHSYEQYF. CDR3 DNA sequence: TGTGCCAGCAGCCAAGGCGGGACCCACTCCTACGAGCAGTACTTC.

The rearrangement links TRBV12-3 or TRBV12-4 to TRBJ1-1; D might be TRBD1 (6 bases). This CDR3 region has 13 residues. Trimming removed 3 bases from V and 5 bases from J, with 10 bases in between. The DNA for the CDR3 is TGTGCCAGCAGTTTGCGGCAGGGGACTGAAGCTTTCTTT. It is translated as CASSLRQGTEAFF.

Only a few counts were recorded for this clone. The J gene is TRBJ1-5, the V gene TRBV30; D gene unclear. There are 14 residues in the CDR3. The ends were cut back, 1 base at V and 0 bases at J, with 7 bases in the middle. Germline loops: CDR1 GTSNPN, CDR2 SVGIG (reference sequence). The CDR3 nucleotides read TGTGCCTGGAGTGCAGGCCATAGCAATCAGCCCCAGCATTTT. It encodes CAWSAGHSNQPQHF.

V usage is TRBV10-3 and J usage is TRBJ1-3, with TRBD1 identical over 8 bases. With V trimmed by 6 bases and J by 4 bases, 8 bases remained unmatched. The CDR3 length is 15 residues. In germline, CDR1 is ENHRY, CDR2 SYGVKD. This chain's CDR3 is CAIRGTGSSGNTIYF. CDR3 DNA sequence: TGTGCCATCAGGGGGACAGGAAGCAGCGGAAACACCATATATTTT.